Presented here are 29 T cell receptor beta chains from one specimen sequenced in a study of cytomegalovirus exposure and HLA in healthy donors. Only in-frame clones appear in the TCRdb table, and some are missing; sequencing was by immunoSEQ multiplex PCR. The sample includes 200,000 to 250,000 clones, 80% to 90% of them seen just once. Sequencing used PBMCs. The receptors shown here come from a woman younger than 35 in good health and CMV-seronegative.

This clone was counted only a few times. This chain joins TRBV7-2 and TRBJ1-2, with TRBD1 identical over 8 bases. V gave up 4 bases and J gave up 14 bases; unmatched junction bases: 9. The CDR3 has 12 residues. The germline gives CDR1 SGHTA, CDR2 FQGNSA. The CDR3 nucleotides read TGTGCCAGCAGCTGGACAGGGAGAGGGTCTACCTTC. Its protein is CASSWTGRGSTF.

This clone was detected only once. This chain uses TRBV29-1 with TRBJ2-5, with TRBD1 matching 8 bases. Trimming at V came to 2 bases and at J to 1 base, leaving 3 bases not matched to a gene. Germline CDR1 is SQVTM and CDR2 is ANQGSEA. This CDR3 spans 14 amino acids. The CDR3 spells CSVEKGQVQETQYF. DNA of the CDR3: TGCAGCGTTGAAAAGGGACAGGTCCAAGAGACCCAGTACTTC.

In the case of this clone: Additional DNA sequences in this sample encode the identical CDR3. The CDR3 reads CASSRDSAYEQYF. The CDR3, as DNA: TGTGCCAGCAGCCGGGACTCCGCCTACGAGCAGTACTTC. This chain uses TRBV6-1 with TRBJ2-7, with a tentative D call TRBD2 (6 bases). CDR1 MNHNS and CDR2 SASEGT come from the germline V gene. V lost 6 bases to trimming and J lost 2 bases, with 11 bases between them. The CDR3 covers 13 residues.

This clone showed up just once. The chain joins TRBV27 to TRBJ2-1; the match to TRBD2 covers 14 bases. This CDR3 region has 15 residues. Germline CDR1 reads MNHEY; CDR2 reads SMNVEV (reference sequence). J lost 9 bases, V lost 5 bases, and 6 bases had no gene match. The CDR3 coding sequence is TGTGCCAGCAGTCCTCGGACTAGCGGGAGGATTGAGCAGTTCTTC. Protein: CASSPRTSGRIEQFF.

V gene TRBV11-2 combines with J gene TRBJ2-7, with D perhaps matching TRBD2 (6 bases). V lost 1 base, J lost 7 bases, and 17 bases lay in between. The germline gives CDR1 SGHAT, CDR2 FQNNGV. CDR3 length: 15 amino acids. CDR3 residues: CASSLGGTASGEQYF. DNA of the CDR3: TGTGCCAGCAGCTTAGGCGGGACCGCTTCTGGGGAGCAGTACTTC. The full variable domain, in which reference TRBV11-2 and TRBJ2-7 provide the parts outside the CDR3, is EAGVAQSPRYKIIEKRQSVAFWCNPISGHATLYWYQQILGQGPKLLIQFQNNGVVDDSQLPKDRFSAERLKGVDSTLKIQPAKLEDSAVYLCASSLGGTASGEQYFGPGTRLTVT.

The chain combines TRBV19 with TRBJ2-7, with D uncertain. V was cut by 3 bases and J by 0 bases, with 9 bases left in between. This CDR3 is 14 amino acids long. Germline CDR1 is LNHDA and CDR2 is SQIVND (reference sequence). The CDR3 DNA sequence: TGTGCCAGTAGTATCTCAGGTTTCTCCTACGAGCAGTACTTC. Protein product: CASSISGFSYEQYF.

The J gene is TRBJ2-5, the V gene TRBV29-1; D gene uncertain. V lost 7 bases and J 7 bases, leaving 19 bases between the germline ends. The CDR3 extends over 13 amino acids. Germline lookup yields CDR1 SQVTM and CDR2 ANQGSEA. In DNA form, the CDR3 reads TGCAGCGCCTCGACACTTACCTCAGGGACCCAGTACTTC. Translated, it gives CSASTLTSGTQYF.

This CDR3 reads CASSWNTGQGVVTYF. The CDR3 bases are TGTGCCAGCAGTTGGAATACGGGACAGGGTGTAGTAACGTACTTC. The chain carries TRBV6-1 and TRBJ2-7; 9 bases fit TRBD1. The J segment lost 12 bases and the V segment lost 5 bases, leaving 17 bases of the junction unmatched. Germline CDR1 and CDR2: MNHNS and SASEGT. The CDR3 totals 15 residues.

The V gene is TRBV11-2, the J gene TRBJ2-1; D is perhaps TRBD2 (6 bases). Germline V gene lookup returns CDR1 SGHAT and CDR2 FQNNGV. The CDR3 extends over 13 amino acids. V lost 3 bases and J lost 7, with 10 bases in between. In DNA form, the CDR3 reads TGTGCCAGCAGCTTGGCAGGGAGGAATGAGCAGTTCTTC. This gives the protein CASSLAGRNEQFF.

The V call is TRBV7-8, the J call TRBJ1-5; TRBD1 matches at 9 bases. The J segment lost 4 bases and the V segment lost 5 bases, leaving 3 bases of the junction unmatched. This CDR3 contains 14 residues. Germline V gives CDR1 SGHVS, CDR2 FQNEAQ. Written as DNA, the CDR3 is TGTGCCAGCAGCATAGACAGGGGGAATCAGCCCCAGCATTTT. Its protein product is CASSIDRGNQPQHF.

The V and J genes are TRBV9 and TRBJ1-2; 12 bases are shared with TRBD1. This CDR3 region has 14 residues. V trimming: 5 bases; J trimming: 8 bases; junction bases outside the gene matches: 7. The germline V gene encodes CDR1 SGDLS and CDR2 YYNGEE. The CDR3 DNA reads TGTGCCAGCAGATATGGGACAGGGGGCGCCGGCTACACCTTC. It codes for CASRYGTGGAGYTF. The complete variable domain, with remaining parts taken from reference TRBV9 and TRBJ1-2, reads DSGVTQTPKHLITATGQRVTLRCSPRSGDLSVYWYQQSLDQGLQFLIQYYNGEERAKGNILERFSAQQFPDLHSELNLSSLELGDSALYFCASRYGTGGAGYTFGSGTRLTVV.

The chain couples TRBV10-3 to TRBJ1-5; D may be TRBD1 (5 bases). The CDR3 consists of 18 residues. The germline gives CDR1 ENHRY, CDR2 SYGVKD. Trimming pared 3 bases from V and 1 base from J, leaving 19 bases between. The CDR3 DNA follows: TGTGCCATCAGTGATCTTGAGGGGCGGGATGGGAGCAATCAGCCCCAGCATTTT. The encoded protein is CAISDLEGRDGSNQPQHF.

The chain carries TRBV28 and TRBJ2-7; D perhaps matches TRBD2 (5 bases). CDR1 is MDHEN and CDR2 is SYDVKM in the germline V gene. This CDR3 comprises 15 residues. Trimming stripped 5 bases from V and 4 bases from J, with 18 bases between. CDR3 loop: CASSPPRSGGYEQYF. In DNA, the CDR3 is TGTGCCAGCAGTCCCCCCCGTTCAGGCGGGTACGAGCAGTACTTC.

The table lists this clone with a count of one. The rearrangement links TRBV28 to TRBJ2-1; 9 nucleotides align to TRBD2. V shed 5 bases, J shed 7 bases, and the junction held 15 bases outside the gene matches. Per the germline V gene, CDR1 is MDHEN and CDR2 is SYDVKM. The CDR3 totals 17 residues. The CDR3 sequence is CASSPDLLAGKGNEQFF. In nucleotides, the CDR3 is TGTGCCAGCAGTCCCGACCTCCTAGCGGGAAAAGGTAATGAGCAGTTCTTC.

This chain connects TRBV30 to TRBJ1-4; tentatively, D is TRBD1 (5 bases). CDR3 size: 15 residues. Germline CDR1 GTSNPN, CDR2 SVGIG (reference sequence). With 2 bases removed from V and 4 bases from J, the gap between germline ends came to 14 bases. CDR3 DNA sequence: TGTGCCTGGAGTCGGGGGACTGAGAATAATGAAAAACTGTTTTTT. It codes for CAWSRGTENNEKLFF. Full variable domain (remainder filled in from reference TRBV30 and TRBJ1-4): SQTIHQWPATLVQPVGSPLSLECTVEGTSNPNLYWYRQAAGRGLQLLFYSVGIGQISSEVPQNLSASRPQDRQFILSSKKLLLSDSGFYLCAWSRGTENNEKLFFGSGTQLSVL.

V and J are TRBV5-4 and TRBJ2-7; the match to TRBD2 covers 10 bases. The CDR3 has 15 residues. Losses at the gene ends were 4 bases for V and 3 bases for J; bases not matched to a gene: 7. CDR1 is SGHNT, CDR2 YYREEE, per germline (reference sequence). For the CDR3, the DNA is TGTGCCAGCAGCCCCGGACTAGCGGATTTCTACGAGCAGTACTTC. It specifies CASSPGLADFYEQYF.

This clone has just one count. CDR3: CASSPRVANEQFF. CDR3 bases: TGTGCCAGCAGCCCTCGAGTAGCCAATGAGCAGTTCTTC. This chain connects TRBV11-2 to TRBJ2-1; no clear D. Germline assignment: CDR1 SGHAT and CDR2 FQNNGV. This CDR3 contains 13 residues. Trimming removed 5 bases at V and 6 bases at J, with 11 bases between. Full variable domain (outside the CDR3, taken from reference TRBV11-2 and TRBJ2-1): EAGVAQSPRYKIIEKRQSVAFWCNPISGHATLYWYQQILGQGPKLLIQFQNNGVVDDSQLPKDRFSAERLKGVDSTLKIQPAKLEDSAVYLCASSPRVANEQFFGPGTRLTVL.

Here the CDR3 DNA reads TGTGCCAGTAGTCCTCCGGGACTAGGTCGCACCGGGGAGCTGTTTTTT. It encodes CASSPPGLGRTGELFF. The chain couples TRBV19 to TRBJ2-2, with 8 bases lining up with TRBD2. CDR1 is LNHDA, CDR2 SQIVND, per germline (reference sequence). With V trimmed by 5 bases and J by 4 bases, 9 bases remained unmatched. The CDR3 length is 16 residues.

This clone has just one count. The rearrangement uses TRBV5-6 and TRBJ2-7; the match to TRBD2 covers 10 bases. CDR1 is SGHDT, CDR2 YYEEEE, per germline. The J segment lost 5 bases and the V segment lost 4 bases, leaving 6 bases of the junction unmatched. This CDR3 is built from 14 residues. CDR3 bases: TGTGCCAGCAGCGTCAGCGGGAGGGCCAACGAGCAGTACTTC. This sequence encodes CASSVSGRANEQYF.

Here the CDR3 DNA reads TGCGCCAGCAGCCAAGTAGAGGTAACTGAAAAACTGTTTTTT. Protein sequence: CASSQVEVTEKLFF. The V call is TRBV4-1, the J call TRBJ1-4; no firm D call. V lost 1 base to trimming and J lost 7 bases, with 10 bases between them. Germline values: CDR1 MGHRA, CDR2 YSYEKL. The CDR3 consists of 14 residues.

This chain connects TRBV28 to TRBJ2-1; 8 positions agree with TRBD2. Trimming cost V 1 base and J 4 bases; bases outside gene matches: 15. The CDR3 covers 19 residues. Germline CDR1 reads MDHEN; CDR2 reads SYDVKM. CDR3 amino acids: CASSLSGLAGGSHYNEQFF. As DNA, the CDR3 is TGTGCCAGCAGTTTATCCGGACTAGCTGGGGGGTCACATTACAATGAGCAGTTCTTC.

The CDR3 protein is CASSISATGSPIQPQHF. In DNA, the CDR3 is TGTGCCAGCAGTATCTCCGCTACAGGGTCCCCGATTCAGCCCCAGCATTTT. The chain couples TRBV2 to TRBJ1-5, with D tentatively TRBD1 (6 bases). The CDR3 loop spans 17 amino acids. CDR1 and CDR2 (germline): SNHLY, FYNNEI. V shed 5 bases and J shed 6 bases, with 23 bases lying between them.

The chain links TRBV6-5 to TRBJ1-2; TRBD1 aligns across 7 bases. The ends lost 7 bases at V and 8 bases at J; junction bases unmatched: 13. The CDR3 contains 14 residues. Germline assignment: CDR1 MNHEY and CDR2 SVGAGI. The CDR3 DNA sequence: TGTGCCAGCACAACGGGACAGACTCTTACAGGCTACACCTTC. It translates to CASTTGQTLTGYTF.

The chain has TRBV29-1 and TRBJ2-5; the match to TRBD1 covers 8 bases. CDR3 size: 12 residues. After removal of 6 bases from V and 3 bases from J, the junction contained 3 bases not matched to a gene. Germline values: CDR1 SQVTM, CDR2 ANQGSEA. The CDR3 DNA is TGCAGCGTCTCGACAGGGGAAGAGACCCAGTACTTC. Protein: CSVSTGEETQYF.

This chain links TRBV4-1 with TRBJ2-3; TRBD1 matches at 8 bases. CDR1 and CDR2 (germline): MGHRA, YSYEKL. This CDR3 region has 16 residues. V was pared by 1 base and J by 6 bases, with 9 bases of the junction left unmatched. CDR3 amino acids: CASSQGLDRDGDTQYF. In DNA form, the CDR3 reads TGCGCCAGCAGCCAAGGGTTGGACAGGGACGGGGATACGCAGTATTTT.

This clone came up once. The V call is TRBV28, the J call TRBJ2-1, with TRBD1 matching over 9 bases. This CDR3 comprises 17 residues. The V segment lost 6 bases and the J segment 4 bases; nucleotides outside the gene matches: 13. From germline, CDR1 is MDHEN and CDR2 SYDVKM. Written as DNA, the CDR3 is TGTGCCAGCAGCTTCATCTCCGGGACAGGGAGATACAATGAGCAGTTCTTC. Protein product: CASSFISGTGRYNEQFF.

This chain joins TRBV10-3 and TRBJ2-1; TRBD2 agrees at 14 bases. V lost 0 bases and J lost 5; bases outside the gene matches: 3. The CDR3 runs to 17 residues. Germline CDR1 ENHRY, CDR2 SYGVKD. CDR3 nucleotides: TGTGCCATCAGTGAGTCAAGGGGACTAGCGGGAGACAATGAGCAGTTCTTC. Translated, it gives CAISESRGLAGDNEQFF.

The gene calls are TRBV7-2 and TRBJ1-1; TRBD1 aligns across 9 bases. The trim removed 5 bases at V and 6 bases at J, leaving 7 bases unmatched. CDR1 and CDR2 from the germline V gene are SGHTA and FQGNSA. This CDR3 region has 14 residues. Here the CDR3 reads CASSARQGGAEAFF. The DNA for the CDR3 is TGTGCCAGCAGCGCGAGACAGGGGGGCGCTGAAGCTTTCTTT.

V is TRBV9 and J is TRBJ2-7; 7 nucleotides agree with TRBD1. Germline V gene data show CDR1 as SGDLS and CDR2 as YYNGEE. Trimming at V came to 3 bases and at J to 2 bases, leaving 2 bases not matched to a gene. The CDR3 covers 13 residues. CDR3 region: CASSAGTAYEQYF. CDR3 bases: TGTGCCAGCAGCGCCGGGACAGCCTACGAGCAGTACTTC.